This T cell receptor beta chain appears in the sequencing data of a study of Tregs in tolerant kidney transplant recipients. This clone was seen once. The table came from immunoSEQ multiplex PCR; TCRdb's copy has only in-frame clones and leaves some out. Of about 59,000 clones detected, 65% to 85% appear once; the ten largest clones hold about 5%. The CDR3 has 15 residues. With 0 bases clipped from V and 7 bases from J, the junction kept 5 bases outside the gene matches. Per germline, CDR1 SGHRS and CDR2 YFSETQ. The sequence came from a human donor in good health. The chain employs TRBV5-1 and TRBJ2-1; 9 bases are shared with TRBD2. The sequenced sample consisted of CD4+ T cells from blood. The CDR3, as DNA: TGCGCCAGCAGCTTGGGGCTAGCGGGGTTGAATGAGCAGTTCTTC. It translates to CASSLGLAGLNEQFF.